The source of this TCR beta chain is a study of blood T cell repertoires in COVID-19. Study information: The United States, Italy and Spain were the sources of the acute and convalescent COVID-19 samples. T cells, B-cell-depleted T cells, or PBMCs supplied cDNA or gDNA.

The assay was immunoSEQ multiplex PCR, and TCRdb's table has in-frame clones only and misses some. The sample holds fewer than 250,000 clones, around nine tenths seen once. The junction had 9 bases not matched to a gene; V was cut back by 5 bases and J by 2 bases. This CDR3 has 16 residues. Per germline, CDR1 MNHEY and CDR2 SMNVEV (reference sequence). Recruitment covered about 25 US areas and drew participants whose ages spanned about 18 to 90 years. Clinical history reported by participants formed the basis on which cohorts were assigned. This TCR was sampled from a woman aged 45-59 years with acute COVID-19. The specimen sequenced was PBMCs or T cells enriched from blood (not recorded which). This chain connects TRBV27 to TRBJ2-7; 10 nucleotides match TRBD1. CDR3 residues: CASSPLRTGGTYEQYF. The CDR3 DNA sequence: TGTGCCAGCAGTCCGCTAAGGACAGGGGGAACCTACGAGCAGTACTTC.